The TCR beta chain under discussion was sequenced for a study of OX40 agonist ivuxolimab in advanced cancers. This CDR3 has 15 residues. Looked up from germline, CDR1 is MGHDK and CDR2 is SYGVNS. With 1 base removed from V and 3 bases from J, the gap between germline ends came to 10 bases. Some clones are missing from TCRdb's copy, which holds only in-frame ones; the method was immunoSEQ multiplex PCR. The table includes tens of thousands of clones, around 86% detected once. This clonotype originated in an adult with an advanced solid tumor such as melanoma, head and neck, liver or kidney cancer. The chain couples TRBV25-1 to TRBJ2-1; possible D gene TRBD2, 6 bases. Here the sequenced sample was CD4+ or CD8+ T cells sorted from blood, taken in a trial of the OX40 agonist ivuxolimab. CDR3: CASSESGLGYNEQFF. The CDR3 region has the DNA TGTGCCAGCAGTGAATCGGGACTCGGCTACAATGAGCAGTTCTTC.